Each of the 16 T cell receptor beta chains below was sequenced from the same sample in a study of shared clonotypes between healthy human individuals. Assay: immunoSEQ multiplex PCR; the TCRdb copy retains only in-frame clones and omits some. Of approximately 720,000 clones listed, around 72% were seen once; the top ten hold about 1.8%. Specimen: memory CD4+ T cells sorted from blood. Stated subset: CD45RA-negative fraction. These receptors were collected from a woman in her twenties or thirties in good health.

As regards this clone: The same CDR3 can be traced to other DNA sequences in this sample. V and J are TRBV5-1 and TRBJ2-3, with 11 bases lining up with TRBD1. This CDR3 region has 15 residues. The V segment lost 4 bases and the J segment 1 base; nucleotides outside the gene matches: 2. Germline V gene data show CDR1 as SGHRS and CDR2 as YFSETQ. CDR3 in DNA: TGCGCCAGCAGCCCGGGACAGGGGGGCACAGATACGCAGTATTTT. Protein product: CASSPGQGGTDTQYF.

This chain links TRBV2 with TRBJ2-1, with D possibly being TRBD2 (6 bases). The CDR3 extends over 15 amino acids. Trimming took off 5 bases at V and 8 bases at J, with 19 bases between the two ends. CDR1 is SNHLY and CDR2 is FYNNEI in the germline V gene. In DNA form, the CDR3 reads TGTGCCAGCAGTTCCTCCGGCCGCGGGATTTATGAGCAGTTCTTC. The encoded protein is CASSSSGRGIYEQFF.

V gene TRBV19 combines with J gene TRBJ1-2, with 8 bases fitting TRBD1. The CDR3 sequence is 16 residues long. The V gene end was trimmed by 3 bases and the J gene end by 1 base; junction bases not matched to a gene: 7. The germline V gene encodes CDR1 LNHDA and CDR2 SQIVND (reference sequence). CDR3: CASSISGTGINYGYTF. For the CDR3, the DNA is TGTGCCAGTAGTATTTCGGGGACAGGTATTAACTATGGCTACACCTTC.

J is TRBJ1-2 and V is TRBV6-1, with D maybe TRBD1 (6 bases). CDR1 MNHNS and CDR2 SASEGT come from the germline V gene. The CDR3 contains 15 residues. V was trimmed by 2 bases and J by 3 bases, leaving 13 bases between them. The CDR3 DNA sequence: TGTGCCAGCAGTGAAATGACCCAGGGGCACTATGGCTACACCTTC. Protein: CASSEMTQGHYGYTF.

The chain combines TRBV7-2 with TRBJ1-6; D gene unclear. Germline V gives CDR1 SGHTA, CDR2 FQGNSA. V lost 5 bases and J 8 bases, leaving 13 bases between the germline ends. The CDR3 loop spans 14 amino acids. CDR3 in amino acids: CASSLQPKDSPLHF. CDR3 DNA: TGTGCCAGCAGCCTCCAACCGAAGGATTCACCCCTCCACTTT.

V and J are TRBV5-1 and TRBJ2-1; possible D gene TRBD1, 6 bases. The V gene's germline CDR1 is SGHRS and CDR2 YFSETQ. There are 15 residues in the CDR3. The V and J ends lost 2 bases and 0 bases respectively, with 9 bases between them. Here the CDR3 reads CASSLRTDSYNEQFF. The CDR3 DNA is TGCGCCAGCAGCTTACGGACAGACTCCTACAATGAGCAGTTCTTC. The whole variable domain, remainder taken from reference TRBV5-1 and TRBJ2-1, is KAGVTQTPRYLIKTRGQQVTLSCSPISGHRSVSWYQQTPGQGLQFLFEYFSETQRNKGNFPGRFSGRQFSNSRSEMNVSTLELGDSALYLCASSLRTDSYNEQFFGPGTRLTVL.

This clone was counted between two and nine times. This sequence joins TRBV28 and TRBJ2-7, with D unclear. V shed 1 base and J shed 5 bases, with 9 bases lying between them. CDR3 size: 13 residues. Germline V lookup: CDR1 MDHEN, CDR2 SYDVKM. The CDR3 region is CASSLSESHEQYF. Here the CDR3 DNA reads TGTGCCAGCAGTTTATCCGAATCGCACGAGCAGTACTTC.

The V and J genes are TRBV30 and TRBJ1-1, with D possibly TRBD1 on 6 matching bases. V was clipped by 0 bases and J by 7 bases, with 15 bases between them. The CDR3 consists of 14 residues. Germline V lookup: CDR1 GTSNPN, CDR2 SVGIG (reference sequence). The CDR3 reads CAWSVFGGQGEAFF. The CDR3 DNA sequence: TGTGCCTGGAGTGTATTCGGGGGGCAGGGTGAAGCTTTCTTT.

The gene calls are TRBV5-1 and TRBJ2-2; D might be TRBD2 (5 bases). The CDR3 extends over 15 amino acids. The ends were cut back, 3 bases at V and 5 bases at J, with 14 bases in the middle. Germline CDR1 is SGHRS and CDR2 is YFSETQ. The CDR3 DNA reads TGCGCCAGCAGCTCCGGACTTCTTGAGACCGGGGAGCTGTTTTTT. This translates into CASSSGLLETGELFF.

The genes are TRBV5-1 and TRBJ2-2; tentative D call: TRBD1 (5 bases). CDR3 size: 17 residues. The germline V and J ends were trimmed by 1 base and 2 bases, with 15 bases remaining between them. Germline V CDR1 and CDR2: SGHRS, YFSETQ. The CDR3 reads CASSLNVVTGNTGELFF. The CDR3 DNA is TGCGCCAGCAGCTTGAATGTGGTCACAGGTAACACCGGGGAGCTGTTTTTT.

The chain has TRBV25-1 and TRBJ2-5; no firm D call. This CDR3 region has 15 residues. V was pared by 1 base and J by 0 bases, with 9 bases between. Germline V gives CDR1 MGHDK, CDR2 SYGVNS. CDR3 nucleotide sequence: TGTGCCAGCAGTGAATCCGGGCCCGACCAAGAGACCCAGTACTTC. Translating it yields CASSESGPDQETQYF.

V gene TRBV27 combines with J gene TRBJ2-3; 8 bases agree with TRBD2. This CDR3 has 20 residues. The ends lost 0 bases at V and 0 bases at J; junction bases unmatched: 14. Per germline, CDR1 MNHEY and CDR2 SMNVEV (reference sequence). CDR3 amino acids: CASSLSPPNLAGLSTDTQYF. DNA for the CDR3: TGTGCCAGCAGTTTATCTCCGCCCAACCTAGCGGGCCTTAGCACAGATACGCAGTATTTT.

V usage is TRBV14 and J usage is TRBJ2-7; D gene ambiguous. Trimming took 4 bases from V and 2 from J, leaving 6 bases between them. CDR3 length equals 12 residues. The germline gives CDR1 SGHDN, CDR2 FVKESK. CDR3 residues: CASSRTPYEQYF. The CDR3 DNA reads TGTGCCAGCAGCCGCACCCCCTACGAGCAGTACTTC.

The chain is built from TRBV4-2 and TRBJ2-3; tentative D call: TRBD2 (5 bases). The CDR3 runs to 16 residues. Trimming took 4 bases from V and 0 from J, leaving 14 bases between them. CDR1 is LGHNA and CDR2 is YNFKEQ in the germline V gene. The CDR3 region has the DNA TGTGCCAGCAGCCTCAACCCTAGCACTAGCACAGATACGCAGTATTTT. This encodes CASSLNPSTSTDTQYF.

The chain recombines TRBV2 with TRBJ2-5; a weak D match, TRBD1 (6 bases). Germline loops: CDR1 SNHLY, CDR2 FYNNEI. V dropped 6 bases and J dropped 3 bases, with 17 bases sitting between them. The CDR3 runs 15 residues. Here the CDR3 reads CASRPLRTAKETQYF. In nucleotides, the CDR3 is TGTGCCAGCAGGCCCCTTCGGACAGCAAAAGAGACCCAGTACTTC.

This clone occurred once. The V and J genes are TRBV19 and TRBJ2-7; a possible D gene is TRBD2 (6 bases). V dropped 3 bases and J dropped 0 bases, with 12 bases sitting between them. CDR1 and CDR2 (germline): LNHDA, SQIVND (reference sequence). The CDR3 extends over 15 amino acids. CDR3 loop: CASSMVGGTSYEQYF. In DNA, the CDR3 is TGTGCCAGTAGTATGGTGGGCGGGACCTCCTACGAGCAGTACTTC.